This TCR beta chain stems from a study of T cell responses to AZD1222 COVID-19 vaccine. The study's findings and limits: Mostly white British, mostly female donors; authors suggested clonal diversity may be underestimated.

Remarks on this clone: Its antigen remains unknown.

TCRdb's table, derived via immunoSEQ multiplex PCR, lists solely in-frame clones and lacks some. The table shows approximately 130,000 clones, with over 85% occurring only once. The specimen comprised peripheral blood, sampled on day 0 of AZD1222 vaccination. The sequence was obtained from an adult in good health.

The CDR3 bases are TGTGCCAGCAGCCAGTACAGGGTTCGTGACAATGAGCAGTTCTTC. This gives the protein CASSQYRVRDNEQFF. This chain connects TRBV3-1 (or the pseudogene TRBV3-2) to TRBJ2-1; D is possibly TRBD1 (6 bases). Trimming took 3 bases from V and 5 from J, leaving 14 bases between them. The CDR3 totals 15 residues. The germline V gene encodes CDR1 LGHDT and CDR2 YNNKEL (reference sequence).